One and the same sample provided the 11 T cell receptor beta chains below, sequenced in a study of monozygotic twins with inflammatory bowel disease. For each CDR3 protein, TCRdb gives one entry from its re-call of the 5' RACE reads, without DNA. The sample holds about 210,000 distinct CDR3 sequences. Sequenced material: blood. These receptors all stem from a human donor with ulcerative colitis or Crohn's disease, or a healthy co-twin of an affected twin (not recorded which).

CDR3 sequence reads: CASKGEETQYF. J is TRBJ2-5 and V is TRBV2; the D call from TCRdb, TRBD1, cannot be confirmed without DNA. The germline gives CDR1 SNHLY, CDR2 FYNNEI. This CDR3 has 11 amino acids.

V is TRBV20-1 and J is TRBJ2-5. The CDR3 has 15 amino acids. Germline CDR1 and CDR2: DFQATT and SNEGSKA (reference sequence). This CDR3 is CSARDSSRVMETQYF.

This CDR3 reads CASSLAPSGGVQETQYF. The chain employs TRBV7-2 and TRBJ2-5; TCRdb indicates TRBD2, and absent DNA this call remains unverified. The CDR3 runs 17 residues. From germline, CDR1 is SGHTA and CDR2 FQGNSA.

V is TRBV4-2 and J is TRBJ2-3; TCRdb calls TRBD2, which cannot be checked without DNA. CDR3 length equals 17 residues. Per the germline V gene, CDR1 is LGHNA and CDR2 is YNFKEQ. The CDR3: CASSQDDRLAGGPTQYF.

The rearrangement joins TRBV11-2 to TRBJ1-4. The germline V gene has CDR1 SGHAT and CDR2 FQNNGV. CDR3 length: 16 amino acids. The CDR3 is CASSLILPDSNEKLFF.

The chain combines TRBV27 with TRBJ2-2. CDR1 is MNHEY and CDR2 is SMNVEV in the germline V gene (reference sequence). The CDR3 length is 12 residues. The CDR3 protein is CASSRSGGELFF.

This chain links TRBV5-1 with TRBJ2-2. Per germline, CDR1 SGHRS and CDR2 YFSETQ. This CDR3 comprises 15 residues. The CDR3 loop is CASNSTPSYTGELFF.

The chain has TRBV5-4 and TRBJ2-1; TCRdb selects TRBD1, and the lack of DNA leaves this call unchecked. Germline CDR1 reads SGHNT; CDR2 reads YYREEE (reference sequence). This CDR3 is 15 amino acids long. The CDR3: CASSAAGTINNEQFF.

The J gene is TRBJ1-2, the V gene TRBV6-1; the D call from TCRdb, TRBD1, cannot be confirmed without DNA. This CDR3 spans 14 amino acids. From germline, CDR1 is MNHNS and CDR2 SASEGT. The CDR3 is CASSESQDRGGYTF.

The chain joins TRBV7-9 to TRBJ1-2; the D call from TCRdb, TRBD1, cannot be confirmed without DNA. The CDR3 runs to 15 residues. Germline V lookup: CDR1 SEHNR, CDR2 FQNEAQ (reference sequence). CDR3 amino acids: CASSLRGDEDNGYTF.

CDR3 in amino acids: CASSLGSRGNEQFF. V gene TRBV27 combines with J gene TRBJ2-1; there is no DNA to check the TCRdb D call of TRBD2. The CDR3 sequence is 14 residues long. CDR1 and CDR2 (germline): MNHEY, SMNVEV (reference sequence).